This record covers a single T cell receptor (beta chain). What it recognizes is unknown. Germline loops: CDR1 LNHDA, CDR2 SQIVND (reference sequence). The V end was cut by 2 bases, the J end by 5 bases, with 16 bases between. There are 16 residues in the CDR3. Profiling relied on immunoSEQ multiplex PCR, and the TCRdb table lists in-frame clones only, not all of them. The table has about 70,000 clones, around 77% seen once; the top ten hold approximately 2%. Following an approximately 11-day culture, CD4+ T cells were purified. Having tested negative for nucleocapsid antibodies, the vaccine recipients showed no prior SARS-CoV-2 infection. The data originate from a study of vaccination effects on CD4 cells after COVID-19. Background on the study: Every participant took two doses of the BNT162b2 or mRNA-1273 vaccine. Study-level points and caveats: The study found that only 1 of 255 vaccine-induced clones from healthy vaccinees cross-reacted with common cold coronaviruses. Few convalescent patients were included, and no early post-infection timepoints were sampled.

The genes are TRBV19 and TRBJ1-5; D remains unclear. This material consisted of CD4+ T cells from PBMCs cultured without peptide, taken before COVID-19 vaccination. This sequence was found in a human donor who received a COVID-19 vaccine. CDR3 sequence (DNA): TGTGCCAGTAGTATATTCGGGGTTGGGGTGGATCAGCCCCAGCATTTT. It specifies CASSIFGVGVDQPQHF. The full variable domain, its missing parts supplied by reference TRBV19 and TRBJ1-5, is DGGITQSPKYLFRKEGQNVTLSCEQNLNHDAMYWYRQDPGQGLRLIYYSQIVNDFQKGDIAEGYSVSREKKESFPLTVTSAQKNPTAFYLCASSIFGVGVDQPQHFGDGTRLSIL.